These 22 T cell receptor beta chains were sequenced from one sample in a study of blood T cell repertoires in COVID-19. Method: immunoSEQ multiplex PCR; TCRdb's copy keeps in-frame clones and lacks some. The sample includes about 150,000 clones, about 86% of them seen just once. The specimen sequenced was PBMCs or T cells enriched from blood (not recorded which). The receptors were sampled from a man aged 50 to 59 who had recovered from COVID-19.

The V and J genes are TRBV7-3 and TRBJ1-6; D perhaps matches TRBD1 (5 bases). The V gene's germline CDR1 is SGHTA and CDR2 FQGTGA. V was trimmed by 4 bases and J by 10 bases, leaving 11 bases between them. This CDR3 comprises 13 residues. As DNA, the CDR3 is TGTGCCAGCAGCTCCTTATCAGGGTCACCCCTCCACTTT. This gives the protein CASSSLSGSPLHF.

The J gene is TRBJ2-5, the V gene TRBV5-4; D is ambiguous. Germline assignment: CDR1 SGHNT and CDR2 YYREEE (reference sequence). The CDR3 is 15 residues long. Trimming pared 1 base from V and 5 bases from J, leaving 15 bases between. The CDR3 nucleotides read TGTGCCAGCAGCTTGAGACTTCACCGCTCGGAGACCCAGTACTTC. This translates into CASSLRLHRSETQYF. Supplemented by reference TRBV5-4 and TRBJ2-5, the full variable domain reads ETGVTQSPTHLIKTRGQQVTLRCSSQSGHNTVSWYQQALGQGPQFIFQYYREEENGRGNFPPRFSGLQFPNYSSELNVNALELDDSALYLCASSLRLHRSETQYFGPGTRLLVL.

This clone has more than one count but fewer than ten. V gene TRBV7-6 combines with J gene TRBJ2-1; 10 bases match TRBD2. V was clipped by 3 bases and J by 4 bases; unmatched bases: 3. This CDR3 has 15 residues. CDR1 is SGHVS, CDR2 FNYEAQ, per germline. Written as DNA, the CDR3 is TGTGCCAGCAGCTTCACTAGCGGGGTTTACAATGAGCAGTTCTTC. Encoded protein: CASSFTSGVYNEQFF.

The chain employs TRBV18 and TRBJ1-1; tentatively, D is TRBD1 (5 bases). Germline CDR1 reads KGHSH; CDR2 reads LQKENI. Between the trimmed V and J ends, which lost 2 bases and 7 bases, there was a span of 14 bases. CDR3 length equals 14 residues. The CDR3: CASSPLQGNGEAFF. CDR3 nucleotides: TGTGCCAGCTCACCATTGCAGGGTAATGGTGAAGCTTTCTTT. Drawing the rest from reference TRBV18 and TRBJ1-1, the complete variable domain is NAGVMQNPRHLVRRRGQEARLRCSPMKGHSHVYWYRQLPEEGLKFMVYLQKENIIDESGMPKERFSAEFPKEGPSILRIQQVVRGDSAAYFCASSPLQGNGEAFFGQGTRLTVV.

This sequence joins TRBV7-9 and TRBJ1-3, with D unclear. The CDR3 consists of 11 residues. CDR1 and CDR2 from the germline V gene are SEHNR and FQNEAQ (reference sequence). Trimming shortened V by 8 bases and J by 2 bases, and 4 bases separated the two germline ends. The DNA of the CDR3 is TGTGCCAGCCCCGCTGGAAACACCATATATTTT. Its translation is CASPAGNTIYF.

The chain employs TRBV7-2 and TRBJ1-1; the D gene is possibly TRBD1 (6 bases). V lost 1 base and J 1 base, leaving 22 bases between the germline ends. Germline assignment: CDR1 SGHTA and CDR2 FQGNSA. The CDR3 has 19 residues. CDR3 in amino acids: CASSLDGLGGYGKNTEAFF. In DNA, the CDR3 is TGTGCCAGCAGCTTAGATGGGCTTGGGGGCTATGGGAAGAACACTGAAGCTTTCTTT.

The chain combines TRBV5-4 with TRBJ1-5, with D possibly being TRBD1 (5 bases). V dropped 0 bases and J dropped 6 bases, with 10 bases sitting between them. CDR3 size: 14 residues. Per the germline V gene, CDR1 is SGHNT and CDR2 is YYREEE (reference sequence). The CDR3 DNA follows: TGTGCCAGCAGCTTGGCCGGGGGTGGTCAGCCCCAGCATTTT. It yields the protein CASSLAGGGQPQHF. Together with reference TRBV5-4 and TRBJ1-5, the CDR3 gives the full variable domain: ETGVTQSPTHLIKTRGQQVTLRCSSQSGHNTVSWYQQALGQGPQFIFQYYREEENGRGNFPPRFSGLQFPNYSSELNVNALELDDSALYLCASSLAGGGQPQHFGDGTRLSIL.

This clone was detected once. The rearrangement uses TRBV4-2 and TRBJ1-5; TRBD1 agrees at 9 bases. The CDR3 consists of 17 residues. The V gene's germline CDR1 is LGHNA and CDR2 YNFKEQ. The V and J ends lost 0 bases and 7 bases, in that order; junction bases with no gene match: 10. Written as DNA, the CDR3 is TGTGCCAGCAGCCAAGACCCCCGGGACAGGGCGGGCCAGCCCCAGCATTTT. It translates to CASSQDPRDRAGQPQHF.

The rearrangement joins TRBV6-1 to TRBJ1-3; 7 positions match TRBD1. Germline trimming cut 0 bases from V and 5 bases from J; bases unmatched to any gene: 4. Germline lookup yields CDR1 MNHNS and CDR2 SASEGT. The CDR3 has 15 residues. In DNA, the CDR3 is TGTGCCAGCAGTGAAGCATCGACAGGGAGAAACACCATATATTTT. Amino acid sequence: CASSEASTGRNTIYF.

The V call is TRBV2, the J call TRBJ2-2, with D maybe TRBD1 (5 bases). Germline V lookup: CDR1 SNHLY, CDR2 FYNNEI. The CDR3 spans 15 residues. V was shortened by 6 bases and J by 1 base, with 12 bases between the two germline ends. In nucleotides, the CDR3 is TGTGCCAGCAGGGAAACAGGAATGAACACCGGGGAGCTGTTTTTT. This encodes CASRETGMNTGELFF. The entire variable domain, with the rest obtained from reference TRBV2 and TRBJ2-2, is as follows: EPEVTQTPSHQVTQMGQEVILRCVPISNHLYFYWYRQILGQKVEFLVSFYNNEISEKSEIFDDQFSVERPDGSNFTLKIRSTKLEDSAMYFCASRETGMNTGELFFGEGSRLTVL.

The rearrangement joins TRBV11-2 to TRBJ2-2; TRBD2 aligns across 10 bases. The germline CDR1 and CDR2 sequences are SGHAT and FQNNGV. V shed 1 base, J shed 10 bases, and the junction held 9 bases outside the gene matches. This CDR3 is 16 amino acids long. The CDR3 protein is CASSLVWTSGRVELFF. In DNA, the CDR3 is TGTGCCAGCAGCTTAGTGTGGACTAGCGGCCGGGTGGAGCTGTTTTTT.

The rearrangement links TRBV4-2 to TRBJ2-7, with 10 bases that match TRBD1. Germline V CDR1 and CDR2: LGHNA, YNFKEQ. This CDR3 is built from 15 residues. Trimming took 5 bases from V and 5 from J; bases not matched to a gene: 9. CDR3 bases: TGTGCCAGCAGCGACCGGGACAGGGGCGACCACGAGCAGTACTTC. Protein sequence: CASSDRDRGDHEQYF.

The chain joins TRBV11-2 to TRBJ2-5, with 9 bases aligning to TRBD2. Per germline, CDR1 SGHAT and CDR2 FQNNGV. V lost 3 bases to trimming and J lost 4 bases; unmatched junction nucleotides: 6. The CDR3 contains 15 residues. CDR3: CASSFSAGGVETQYF. In nucleotides, the CDR3 is TGTGCCAGCAGCTTTTCGGCGGGGGGGGTAGAGACCCAGTACTTC.

The rearrangement links TRBV14 to TRBJ1-1, with TRBD1 matching 9 bases. The trim removed 5 bases at V and 1 base at J, leaving 8 bases unmatched. CDR3 length equals 16 residues. CDR1 SGHDN and CDR2 FVKESK come from the germline V gene. The CDR3 DNA sequence: TGTGCCAGCAGCTCACTACCGGGACAGGGGAACACTGAAGCTTTCTTT. Protein sequence: CASSSLPGQGNTEAFF.

The chain is built from TRBV11-1 and TRBJ2-2; 7 positions agree with TRBD1. The junction had 9 bases not matched to a gene; V was cut back by 5 bases and J by 6 bases. The CDR3 is 15 residues long. In germline, CDR1 is SGHAT, CDR2 FQDESV (reference sequence). In DNA, the CDR3 is TGTGCCAGCAGCGGACGGACAGGAGGCGCCGGGGAGCTGTTTTTT. Translated, it gives CASSGRTGGAGELFF. The full variable domain, in which reference TRBV11-1 and TRBJ2-2 provide the parts outside the CDR3, is EAEVAQSPRYKITEKSQAVAFWCDPISGHATLYWYRQILGQGPELLVQFQDESVVDDSQLPKDRFSAERLKGVDSTLKIQPAELGDSAMYLCASSGRTGGAGELFFGEGSRLTVL.

The gene calls are TRBV6-2 or TRBV6-3 and TRBJ2-5; 7 bases fit TRBD2. Germline V gene lookup returns CDR1 MNHEY and CDR2 SVGEGT. This CDR3 is 13 amino acids long. Losses at the gene ends were 4 bases for V and 3 bases for J; bases not matched to a gene: 2. CDR3 coding DNA: TGTGCCAGCAGTTCTCGGGAGGAAGAGACCCAGTACTTC. As protein: CASSSREEETQYF.

This clone was observed once. The V gene is TRBV7-2, the J gene TRBJ2-5, with D unresolved. Trimming took off 5 bases at V and 5 bases at J, with 6 bases between the two ends. This CDR3 is built from 11 residues. Germline CDR1 is SGHTA and CDR2 is FQGNSA. CDR3 in DNA: TGTGCCAGCAGCCCGCGGGAGACCCAGTACTTC. It yields the protein CASSPRETQYF.

V is TRBV19 and J is TRBJ2-6; no firm D call. The CDR3 spans 16 residues. V was pared by 5 bases and J by 0 bases, with 11 bases between. Germline CDR1 LNHDA, CDR2 SQIVND (reference sequence). CDR3 loop: CASSPQVSSGANVLTF. CDR3 coding DNA: TGTGCCAGTAGTCCACAAGTATCCTCTGGGGCCAACGTCCTGACTTTC.

The V gene is TRBV7-2, the J gene TRBJ2-7; unclear D gene. CDR1 is SGHTA, CDR2 FQGNSA, per germline. V was clipped by 1 base and J by 2 bases, with 6 bases between them. The CDR3 sequence is 13 residues long. The DNA for the CDR3 is TGTGCCAGCAGCTTAGGAACAGCCTACGAGCAGTACTTC. Translated: CASSLGTAYEQYF.

The gene calls are TRBV20-1 and TRBJ1-1, with 9 bases that match TRBD1. The CDR3 runs to 15 residues. The germline CDR1 and CDR2 sequences are DFQATT and SNEGSKA (reference sequence). Trimming removed 3 bases from V and 6 bases from J; junction bases left unmatched: 11. The CDR3 protein is CSASGTGTSGAEAFF. CDR3 DNA: TGCAGTGCTAGTGGGACAGGGACCTCGGGGGCTGAAGCTTTCTTT.

This chain joins TRBV6-6 and TRBJ1-1; unclear D gene. CDR1 is MNHNY, CDR2 SVGAGI, per germline (reference sequence). The V and J ends lost 7 bases and 0 bases respectively, with 15 bases between them. The CDR3 runs 15 residues. As DNA, the CDR3 is TGTGCCAGCACCTATAGCCCAGATCTGAACACTGAAGCTTTCTTT. It encodes CASTYSPDLNTEAFF.

This clone was picked up one time. The chain has TRBV4-3 and TRBJ2-6; TRBD1 agrees at 9 bases. The CDR3 spans 16 residues. CDR1 is LGHNA and CDR2 is YSLEER in the germline V gene. J was trimmed by 2 bases and V by 4 bases; bases with no gene match: 3. CDR3 loop: CASSPGTGTGANVLTF. The CDR3 nucleotides read TGCGCCAGCAGCCCCGGGACAGGGACTGGGGCCAACGTCCTGACTTTC.